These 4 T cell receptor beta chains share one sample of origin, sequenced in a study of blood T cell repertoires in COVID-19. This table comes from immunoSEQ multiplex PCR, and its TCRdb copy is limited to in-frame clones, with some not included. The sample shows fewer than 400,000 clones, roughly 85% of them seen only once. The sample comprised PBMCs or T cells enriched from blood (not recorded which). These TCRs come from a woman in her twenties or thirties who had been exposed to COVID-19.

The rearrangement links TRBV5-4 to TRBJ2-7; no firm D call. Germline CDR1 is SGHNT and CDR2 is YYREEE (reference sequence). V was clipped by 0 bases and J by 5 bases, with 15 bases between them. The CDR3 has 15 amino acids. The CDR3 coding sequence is TGTGCCAGCAGCTTGGAAATTAGAGCCATCGACGAGCAGTACTTC. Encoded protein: CASSLEIRAIDEQYF.

CDR3 protein: CASSQESRNQPQHF. The CDR3 coding sequence is TGTGCCAGCAGCCAAGAGTCCAGAAATCAGCCCCAGCATTTT. The genes are TRBV3-1 (or the pseudogene TRBV3-2) and TRBJ1-5; D is unclear. CDR3 length: 14 amino acids. Germline V lookup: CDR1 LGHDT, CDR2 YNNKEL (reference sequence). Trimming took 0 bases from V and 4 from J, leaving 7 bases between them.

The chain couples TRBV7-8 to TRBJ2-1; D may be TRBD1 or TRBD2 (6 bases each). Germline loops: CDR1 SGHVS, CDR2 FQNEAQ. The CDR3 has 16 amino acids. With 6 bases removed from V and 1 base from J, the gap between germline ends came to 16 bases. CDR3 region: CASRRGGLQSYNEQFF. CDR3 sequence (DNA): TGTGCCAGCAGACGAGGGGGACTCCAATCCTACAATGAGCAGTTCTTC. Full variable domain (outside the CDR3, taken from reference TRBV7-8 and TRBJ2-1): GAGVSQSPRYKVAKRGQDVALRCDPISGHVSLFWYQQALGQGPEFLTYFQNEAQLDKSGLPSDRFFAERPEGSVSTLKIQRTQQEDSAVYLCASRRGGLQSYNEQFFGPGTRLTVL.

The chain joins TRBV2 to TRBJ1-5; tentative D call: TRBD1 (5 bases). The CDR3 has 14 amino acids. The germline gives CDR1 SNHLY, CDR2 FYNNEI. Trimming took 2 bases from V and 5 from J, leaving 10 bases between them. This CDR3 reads CASSEFSGDQPQHF. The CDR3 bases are TGTGCCAGCAGTGAATTCTCGGGGGATCAGCCCCAGCATTTT.